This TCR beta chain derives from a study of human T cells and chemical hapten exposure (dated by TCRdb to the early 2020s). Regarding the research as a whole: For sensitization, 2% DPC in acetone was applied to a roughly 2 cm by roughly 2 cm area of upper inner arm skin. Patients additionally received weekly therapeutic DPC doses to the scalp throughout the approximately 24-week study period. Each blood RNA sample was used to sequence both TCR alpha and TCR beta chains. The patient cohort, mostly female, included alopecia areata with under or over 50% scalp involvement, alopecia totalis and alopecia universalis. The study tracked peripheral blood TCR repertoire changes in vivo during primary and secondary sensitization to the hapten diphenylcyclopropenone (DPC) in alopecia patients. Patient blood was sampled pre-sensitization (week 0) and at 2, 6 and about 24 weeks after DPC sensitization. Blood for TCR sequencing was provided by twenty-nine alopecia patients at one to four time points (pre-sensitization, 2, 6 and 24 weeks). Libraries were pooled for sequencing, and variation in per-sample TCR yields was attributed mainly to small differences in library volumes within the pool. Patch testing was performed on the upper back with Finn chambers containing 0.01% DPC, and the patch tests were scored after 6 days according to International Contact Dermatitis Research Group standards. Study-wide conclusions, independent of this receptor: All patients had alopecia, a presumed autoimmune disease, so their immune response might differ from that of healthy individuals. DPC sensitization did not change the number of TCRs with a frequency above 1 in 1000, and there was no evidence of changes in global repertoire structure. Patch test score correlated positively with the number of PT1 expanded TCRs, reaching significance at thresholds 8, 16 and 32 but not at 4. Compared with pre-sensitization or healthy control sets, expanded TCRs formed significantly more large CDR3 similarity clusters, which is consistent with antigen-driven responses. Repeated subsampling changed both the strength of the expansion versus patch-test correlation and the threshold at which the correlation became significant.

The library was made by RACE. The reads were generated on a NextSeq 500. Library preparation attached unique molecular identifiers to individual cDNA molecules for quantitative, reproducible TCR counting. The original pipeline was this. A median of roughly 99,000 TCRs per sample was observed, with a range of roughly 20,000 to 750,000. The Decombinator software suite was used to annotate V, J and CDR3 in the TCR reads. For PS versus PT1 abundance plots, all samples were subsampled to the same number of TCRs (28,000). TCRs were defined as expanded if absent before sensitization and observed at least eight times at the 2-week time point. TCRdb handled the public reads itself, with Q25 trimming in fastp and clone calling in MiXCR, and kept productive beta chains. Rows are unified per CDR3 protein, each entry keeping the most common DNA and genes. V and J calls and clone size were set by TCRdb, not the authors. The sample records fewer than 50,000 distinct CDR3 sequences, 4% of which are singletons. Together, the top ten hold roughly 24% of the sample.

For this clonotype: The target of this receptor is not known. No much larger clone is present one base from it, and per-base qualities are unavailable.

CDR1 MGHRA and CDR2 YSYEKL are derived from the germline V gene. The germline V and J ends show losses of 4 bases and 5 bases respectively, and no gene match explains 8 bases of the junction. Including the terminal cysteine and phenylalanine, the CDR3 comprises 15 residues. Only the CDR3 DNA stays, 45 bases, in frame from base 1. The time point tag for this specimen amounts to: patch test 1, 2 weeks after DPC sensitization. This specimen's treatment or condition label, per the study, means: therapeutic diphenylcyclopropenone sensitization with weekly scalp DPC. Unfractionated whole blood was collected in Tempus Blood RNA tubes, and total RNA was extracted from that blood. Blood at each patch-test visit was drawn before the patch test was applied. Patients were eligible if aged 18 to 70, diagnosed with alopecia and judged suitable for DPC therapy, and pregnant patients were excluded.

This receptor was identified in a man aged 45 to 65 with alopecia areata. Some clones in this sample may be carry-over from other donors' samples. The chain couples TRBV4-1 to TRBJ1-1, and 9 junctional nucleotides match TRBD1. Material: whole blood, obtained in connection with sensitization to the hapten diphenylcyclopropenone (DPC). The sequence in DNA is TGCGCCAGCAGCCCAAACAGGGGGCTGGGTACTGAAGCTTTCTTT. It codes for CASSPNRGLGTEAFF.